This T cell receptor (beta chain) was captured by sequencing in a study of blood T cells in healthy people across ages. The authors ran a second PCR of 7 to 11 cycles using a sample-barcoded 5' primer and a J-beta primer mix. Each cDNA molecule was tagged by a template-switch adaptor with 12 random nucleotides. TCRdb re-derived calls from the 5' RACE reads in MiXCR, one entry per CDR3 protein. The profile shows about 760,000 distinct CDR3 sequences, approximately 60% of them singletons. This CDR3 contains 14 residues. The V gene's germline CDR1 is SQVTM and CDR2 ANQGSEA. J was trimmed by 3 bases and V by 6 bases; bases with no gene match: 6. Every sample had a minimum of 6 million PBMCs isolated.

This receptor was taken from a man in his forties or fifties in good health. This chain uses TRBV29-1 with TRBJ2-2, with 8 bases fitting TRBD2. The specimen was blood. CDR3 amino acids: CSVMGLVDTGELFF. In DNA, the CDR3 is TGCAGCGTGATGGGACTAGTCGACACCGGGGAGCTGTTTTTT.